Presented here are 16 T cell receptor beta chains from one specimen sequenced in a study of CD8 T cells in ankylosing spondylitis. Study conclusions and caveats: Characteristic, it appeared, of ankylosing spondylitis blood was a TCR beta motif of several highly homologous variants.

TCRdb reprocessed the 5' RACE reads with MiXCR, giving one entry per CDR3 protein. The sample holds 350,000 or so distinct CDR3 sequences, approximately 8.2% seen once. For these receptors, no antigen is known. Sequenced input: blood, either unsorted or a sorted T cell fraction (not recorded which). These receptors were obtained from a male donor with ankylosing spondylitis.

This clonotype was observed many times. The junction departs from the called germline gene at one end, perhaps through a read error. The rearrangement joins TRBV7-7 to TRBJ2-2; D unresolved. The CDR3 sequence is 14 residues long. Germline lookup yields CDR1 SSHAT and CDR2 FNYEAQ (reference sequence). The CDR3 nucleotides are TGTGCTAGCAGCTTAGAGGTGCGCACCGGGGAGCTGTTTTTT. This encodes CASSLEVRTGELFF.

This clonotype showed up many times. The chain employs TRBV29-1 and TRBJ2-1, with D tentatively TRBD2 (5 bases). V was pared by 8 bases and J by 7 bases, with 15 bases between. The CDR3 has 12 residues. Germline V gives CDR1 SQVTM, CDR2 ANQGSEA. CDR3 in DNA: TGCAGCAGGACCGGGGTCGGGAATGAGCAGTTCTTC. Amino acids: CSRTGVGNEQFF.

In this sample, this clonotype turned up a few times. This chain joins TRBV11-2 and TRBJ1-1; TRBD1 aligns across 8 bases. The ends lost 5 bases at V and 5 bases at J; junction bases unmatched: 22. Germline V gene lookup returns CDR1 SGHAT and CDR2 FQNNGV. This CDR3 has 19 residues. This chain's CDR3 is CASSRIRSWDRSSNTEAFF. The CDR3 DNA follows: TGTGCCAGCAGCCGAATACGATCTTGGGACAGGAGTTCCAATACTGAAGCTTTCTTT.

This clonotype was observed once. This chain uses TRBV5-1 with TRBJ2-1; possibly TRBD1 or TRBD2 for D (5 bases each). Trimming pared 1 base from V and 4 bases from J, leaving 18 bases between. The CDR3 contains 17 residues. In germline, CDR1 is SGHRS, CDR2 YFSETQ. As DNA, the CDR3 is TGCGCCAGCAGCTTGCTACCCTCCGGGACGCCGTACAATGAGCAGTTCTTC. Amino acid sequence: CASSLLPSGTPYNEQFF.

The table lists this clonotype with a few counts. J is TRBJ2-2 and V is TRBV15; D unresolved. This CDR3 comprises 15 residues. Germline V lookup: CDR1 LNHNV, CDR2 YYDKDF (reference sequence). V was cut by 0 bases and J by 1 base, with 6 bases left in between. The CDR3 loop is CATSRDRRNTGELFF. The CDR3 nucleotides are TGTGCCACCAGCAGAGACCGGAGGAACACCGGGGAGCTGTTTTTT.

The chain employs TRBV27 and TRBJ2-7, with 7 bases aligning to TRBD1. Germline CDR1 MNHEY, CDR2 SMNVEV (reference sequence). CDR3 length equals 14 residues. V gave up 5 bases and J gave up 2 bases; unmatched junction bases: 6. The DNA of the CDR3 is TGTGCCAGCAGTCCGGGGACAGTTCCCTACGAGCAGTACTTC. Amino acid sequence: CASSPGTVPYEQYF.

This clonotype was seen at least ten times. In DNA form, the CDR3 reads TGTGCCAGCAGCCACACTAGCGGGATAAACTACGAGCAGTACTTC. The encoded protein is CASSHTSGINYEQYF. The genes are TRBV6-1 and TRBJ2-7; 10 nucleotides match TRBD2. The trim removed 6 bases at V and 3 bases at J, leaving 8 bases unmatched. Germline CDR1 reads MNHNS; CDR2 reads SASEGT. The CDR3 consists of 15 residues.

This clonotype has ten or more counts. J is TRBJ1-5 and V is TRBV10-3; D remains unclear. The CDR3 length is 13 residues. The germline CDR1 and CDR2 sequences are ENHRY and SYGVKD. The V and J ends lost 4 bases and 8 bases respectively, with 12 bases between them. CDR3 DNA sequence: TGTGCCATCAGTGGCGGGGTTCTGGAGCCCCAGCATTTT. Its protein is CAISGGVLEPQHF.

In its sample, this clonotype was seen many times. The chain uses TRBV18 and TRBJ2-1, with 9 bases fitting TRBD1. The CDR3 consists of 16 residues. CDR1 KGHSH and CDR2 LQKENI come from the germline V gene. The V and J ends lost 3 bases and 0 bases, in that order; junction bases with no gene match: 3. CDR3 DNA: TGTGCCAGCTCACCTAGACAGGGGGTCTCCTACAATGAGCAGTTCTTC. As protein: CASSPRQGVSYNEQFF.

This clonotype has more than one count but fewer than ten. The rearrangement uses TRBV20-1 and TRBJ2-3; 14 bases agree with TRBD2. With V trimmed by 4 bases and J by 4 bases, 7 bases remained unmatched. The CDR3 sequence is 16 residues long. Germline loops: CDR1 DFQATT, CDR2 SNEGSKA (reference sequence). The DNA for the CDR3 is TGCAGTGCTATGGGGACTAGCGGGAGACGGTCAGATACGCAGTATTTT. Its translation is CSAMGTSGRRSDTQYF.

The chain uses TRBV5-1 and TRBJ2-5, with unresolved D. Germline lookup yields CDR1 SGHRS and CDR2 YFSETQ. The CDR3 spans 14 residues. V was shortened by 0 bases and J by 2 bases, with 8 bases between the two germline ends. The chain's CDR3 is CASSLAPLQETQYF. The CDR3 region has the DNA TGCGCCAGCAGCTTGGCCCCCCTACAAGAGACCCAGTACTTC. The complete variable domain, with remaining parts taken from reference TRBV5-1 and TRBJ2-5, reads KAGVTQTPRYLIKTRGQQVTLSCSPISGHRSVSWYQQTPGQGLQFLFEYFSETQRNKGNFPGRFSGRQFSNSRSEMNVSTLELGDSALYLCASSLAPLQETQYFGPGTRLLVL.

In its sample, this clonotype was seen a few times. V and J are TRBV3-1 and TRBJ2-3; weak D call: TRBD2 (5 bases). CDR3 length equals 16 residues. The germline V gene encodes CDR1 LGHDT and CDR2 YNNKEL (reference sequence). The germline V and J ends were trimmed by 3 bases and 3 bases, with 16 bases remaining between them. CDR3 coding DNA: TGTGCCAGCAGCCACGACCTGGGAGTCCTGACAGATACGCAGTATTTT. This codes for CASSHDLGVLTDTQYF.

The CDR3 DNA follows: TGTGCCTGGGGCCAGGGGGCCAATCAGCCCCAGCATTTT. As protein: CAWGQGANQPQHF. The chain uses TRBV30 and TRBJ1-5; TRBD1 matches 8 bases. V trimming: 5 bases; J trimming: 3 bases; junction bases outside the gene matches: 3. Germline V gives CDR1 GTSNPN, CDR2 SVGIG (reference sequence). The CDR3 has 13 amino acids.

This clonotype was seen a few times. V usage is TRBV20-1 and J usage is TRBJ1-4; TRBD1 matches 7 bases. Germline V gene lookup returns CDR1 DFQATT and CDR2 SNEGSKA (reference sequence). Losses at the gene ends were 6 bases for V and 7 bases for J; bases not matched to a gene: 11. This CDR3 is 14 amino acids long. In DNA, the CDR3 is TGCAGTGCCACTGTGGGACAGCTGAGTGAAAAACTGTTTTTT. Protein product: CSATVGQLSEKLFF.

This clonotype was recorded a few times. CDR3 loop: CASSEMEPNYGYTF. In nucleotides, the CDR3 is TGTGCCAGCAGTGAAATGGAGCCAAACTATGGCTACACCTTC. The chain recombines TRBV6-1 with TRBJ1-2, with D hard to call. Germline assignment: CDR1 MNHNS and CDR2 SASEGT. This CDR3 is built from 14 residues. Trimming removed 2 bases at V and 2 bases at J, with 9 bases between.

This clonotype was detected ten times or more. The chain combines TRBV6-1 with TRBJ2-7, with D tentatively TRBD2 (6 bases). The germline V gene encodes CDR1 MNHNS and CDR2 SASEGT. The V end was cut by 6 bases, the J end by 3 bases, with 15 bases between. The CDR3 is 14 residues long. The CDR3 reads CASRVSRRDYEQYF. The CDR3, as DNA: TGTGCCAGCAGGGTGTCTCGGCGGGACTACGAGCAGTACTTC.